This TCR beta chain was captured in a study of beta chain features in type 1 diabetes. Findings of the study overall: VDJ junctions from type 1 diabetes patients carried fewer insertions and larger deletions. The naive, central memory and Treg TCRB repertoires of patients appeared to be more similar to one another than those of healthy donors. Short templates might get an advantage during PCR, and this would be equal in patients and controls. Significant though moderate, a shortening of TCRB CDR3s appeared in all four CD4+ subsets of Type 1 diabetes patients.

Between the trimmed V and J ends, which lost 7 bases and 3 bases, there was a span of 15 bases. There are 14 residues in the CDR3. The germline V gene has CDR1 MNHNS and CDR2 SASEGT. This clone was detected only a few times. The target antigen is unknown. The sequenced template was cDNA made from the entire isolated RNA. Profiled with immunoSEQ multiplex PCR; TCRdb holds only in-frame clones, not every one. This sample has 120,000 to 150,000 clones, with more than 10% found just once. Purity above 95% was achieved in all sorted populations. V and J are TRBV6-1 and TRBJ1-2; TRBD1 is a possible D gene (5 bases). Material for sequencing was central memory CD4+ T cells from blood. The source is a young man with type 1 diabetes. In DNA form, the CDR3 reads TGTGCCAGCATTCTCCGACAGACGGACTATGGCTACACCTTC. It codes for CASILRQTDYGYTF.